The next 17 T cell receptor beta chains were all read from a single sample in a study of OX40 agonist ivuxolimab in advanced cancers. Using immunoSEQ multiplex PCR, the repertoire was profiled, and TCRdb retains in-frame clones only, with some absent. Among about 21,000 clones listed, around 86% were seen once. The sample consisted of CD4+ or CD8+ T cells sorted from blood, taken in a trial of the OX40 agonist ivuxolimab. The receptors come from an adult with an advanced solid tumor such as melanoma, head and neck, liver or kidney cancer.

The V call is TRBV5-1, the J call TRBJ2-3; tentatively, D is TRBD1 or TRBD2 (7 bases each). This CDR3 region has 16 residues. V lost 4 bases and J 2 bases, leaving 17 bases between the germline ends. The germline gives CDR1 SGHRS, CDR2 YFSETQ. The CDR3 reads CASSPRGGQFTDTQYF. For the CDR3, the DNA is TGCGCCAGCAGCCCCCGCGGGGGACAGTTCACAGATACGCAGTATTTT.

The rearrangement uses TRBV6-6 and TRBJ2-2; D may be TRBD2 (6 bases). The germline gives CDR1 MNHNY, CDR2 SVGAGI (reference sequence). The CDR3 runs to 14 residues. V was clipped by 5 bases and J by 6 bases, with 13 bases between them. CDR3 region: CASSAMSSAGELFF. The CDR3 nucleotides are TGTGCCAGCAGTGCAATGTCTAGCGCCGGGGAGCTGTTTTTT.

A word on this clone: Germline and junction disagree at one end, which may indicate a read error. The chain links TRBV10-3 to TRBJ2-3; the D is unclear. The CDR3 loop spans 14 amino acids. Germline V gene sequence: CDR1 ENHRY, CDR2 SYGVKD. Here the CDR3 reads CASSDSMSTDTQYF. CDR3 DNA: TGTGCCAGCAGTGACTCTATGAGCACAGATACGCAGTATTTT.

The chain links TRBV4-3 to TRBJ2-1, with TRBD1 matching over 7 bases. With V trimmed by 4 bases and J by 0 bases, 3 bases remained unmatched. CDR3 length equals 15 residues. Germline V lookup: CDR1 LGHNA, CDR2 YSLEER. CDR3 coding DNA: TGCGCCAGCAGCCGACAGGGAAACTCCTACAATGAGCAGTTCTTC. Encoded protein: CASSRQGNSYNEQFF.

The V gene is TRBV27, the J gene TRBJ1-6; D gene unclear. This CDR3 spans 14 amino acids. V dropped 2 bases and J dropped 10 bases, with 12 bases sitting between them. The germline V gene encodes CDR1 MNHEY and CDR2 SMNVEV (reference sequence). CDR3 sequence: CASSLEGPGSPLHF. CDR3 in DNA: TGTGCCAGCAGTTTAGAGGGCCCGGGGTCACCCCTCCACTTT.

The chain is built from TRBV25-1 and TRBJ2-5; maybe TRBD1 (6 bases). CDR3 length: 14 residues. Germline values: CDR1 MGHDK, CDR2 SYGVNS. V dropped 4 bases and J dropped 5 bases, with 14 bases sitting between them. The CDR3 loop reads CASSAPRGGETQYF. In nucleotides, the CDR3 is TGTGCCAGCAGTGCCCCCAGGGGTGGGGAGACCCAGTACTTC.

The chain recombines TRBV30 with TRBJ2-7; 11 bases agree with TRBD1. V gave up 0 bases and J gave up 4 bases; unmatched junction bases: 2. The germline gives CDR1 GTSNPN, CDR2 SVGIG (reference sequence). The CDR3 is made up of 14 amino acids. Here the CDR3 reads CAWSVGQGAYEQYF. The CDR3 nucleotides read TGTGCCTGGAGTGTAGGACAGGGGGCGTACGAGCAGTACTTC.

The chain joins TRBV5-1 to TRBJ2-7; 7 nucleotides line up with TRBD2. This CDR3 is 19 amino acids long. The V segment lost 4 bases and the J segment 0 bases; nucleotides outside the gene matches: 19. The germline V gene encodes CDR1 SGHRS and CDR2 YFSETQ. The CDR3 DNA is TGCGCCAGCAGCCCCCATTCGCGGGAGCTATTAATAAACTCCTACGAGCAGTACTTC. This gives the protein CASSPHSRELLINSYEQYF.

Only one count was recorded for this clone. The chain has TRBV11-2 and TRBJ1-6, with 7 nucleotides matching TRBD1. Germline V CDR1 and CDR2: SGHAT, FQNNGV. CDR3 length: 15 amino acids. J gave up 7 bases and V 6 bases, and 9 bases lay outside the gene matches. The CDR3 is CASRHTGAQNSPLHF. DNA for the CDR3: TGTGCCAGCAGGCACACAGGGGCCCAAAATTCACCCCTCCACTTT.

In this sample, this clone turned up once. The CDR3 DNA reads TGTGCCAGCAGTGGACAGGAAATGTCCTATAATTCACCCCTCCACTTT. Translating gives CASSGQEMSYNSPLHF. This chain joins TRBV7-6 and TRBJ1-6, with 7 positions matching TRBD1. The V gene end was trimmed by 6 bases and the J gene end by 1 base; junction bases not matched to a gene: 6. Germline V gene sequence: CDR1 SGHVS, CDR2 FNYEAQ. CDR3 length: 16 residues.

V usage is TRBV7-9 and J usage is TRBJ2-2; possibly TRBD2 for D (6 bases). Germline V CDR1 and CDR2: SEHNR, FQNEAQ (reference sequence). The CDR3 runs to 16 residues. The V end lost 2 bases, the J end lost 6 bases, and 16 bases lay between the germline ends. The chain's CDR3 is CASSLRTTREPGELFF. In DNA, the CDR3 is TGTGCCAGCAGCTTACGGACTACCAGGGAACCCGGGGAGCTGTTTTTT.

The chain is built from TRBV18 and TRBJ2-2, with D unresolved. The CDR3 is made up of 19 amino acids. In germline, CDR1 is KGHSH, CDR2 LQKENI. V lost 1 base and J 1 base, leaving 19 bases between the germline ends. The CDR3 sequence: CASSPRSPTGTENTGELFF. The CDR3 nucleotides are TGTGCCAGCTCACCACGGAGTCCCACTGGCACCGAGAACACCGGGGAGCTGTTTTTT.

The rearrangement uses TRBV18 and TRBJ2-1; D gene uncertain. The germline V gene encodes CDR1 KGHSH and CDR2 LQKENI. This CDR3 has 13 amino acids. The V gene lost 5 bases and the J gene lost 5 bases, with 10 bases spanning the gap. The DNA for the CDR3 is TGTGCCAGCTCATCAAACATCGACAATGAGCAGTTCTTC. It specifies CASSSNIDNEQFF.

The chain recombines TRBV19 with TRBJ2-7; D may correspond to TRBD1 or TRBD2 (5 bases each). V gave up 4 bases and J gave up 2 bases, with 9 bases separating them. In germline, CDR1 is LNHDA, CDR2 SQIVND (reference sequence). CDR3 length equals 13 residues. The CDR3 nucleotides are TGTGCCAGTAGTACGCTGGGGGCCTACGAGCAGTACTTC. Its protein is CASSTLGAYEQYF. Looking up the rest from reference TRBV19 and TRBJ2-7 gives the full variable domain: DGGITQSPKYLFRKEGQNVTLSCEQNLNHDAMYWYRQDPGQGLRLIYYSQIVNDFQKGDIAEGYSVSREKKESFPLTVTSAQKNPTAFYLCASSTLGAYEQYFGPGTRLTVT.

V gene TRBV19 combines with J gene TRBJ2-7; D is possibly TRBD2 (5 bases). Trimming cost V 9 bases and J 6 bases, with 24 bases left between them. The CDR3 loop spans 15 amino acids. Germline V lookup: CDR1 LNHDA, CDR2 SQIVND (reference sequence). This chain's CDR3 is CASGPSGLDRGEQYF. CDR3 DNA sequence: TGTGCCAGCGGCCCCAGTGGTTTGGACCGGGGCGAGCAGTACTTC.

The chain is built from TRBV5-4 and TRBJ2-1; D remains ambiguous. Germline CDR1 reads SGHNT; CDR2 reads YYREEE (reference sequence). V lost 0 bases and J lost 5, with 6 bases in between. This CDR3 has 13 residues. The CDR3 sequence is CASSLVADNEQFF. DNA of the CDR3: TGTGCCAGCAGCTTGGTGGCAGACAATGAGCAGTTCTTC.

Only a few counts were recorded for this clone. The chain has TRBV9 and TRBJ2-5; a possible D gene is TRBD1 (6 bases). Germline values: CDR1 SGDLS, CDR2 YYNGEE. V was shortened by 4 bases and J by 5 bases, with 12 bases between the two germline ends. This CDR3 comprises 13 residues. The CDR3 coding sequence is TGTGCCAGCAGCCCCCAGGGGTTTGAGACCCAGTACTTC. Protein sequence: CASSPQGFETQYF.